This note documents a single T cell receptor (beta chain) sequence. What it binds is not known. The data stem from a study of cytomegalovirus exposure and HLA in healthy donors. PCR amplification relied on 60 Vbeta primers (plus 13 Jbeta primers). TCRdb's copy holds only in-frame clones and misses some; the assay was immunoSEQ multiplex PCR. This repertoire shows 150,000 to 200,000 clones, more than 60% found once; its top ten account for less than 5.5%. Findings and caveats of the study: Follow-up analysis seemed to connect common viral pathogens with several of the most significant clusters identified. CMV antigen specificity was confirmed in vitro for a few CMV-associated chains.

The TCR sequence derives from a male donor in good health and CMV-seronegative. The material sequenced was PBMCs.

The CDR3 spells CASRYDRGRETQYF. In nucleotides, the CDR3 is TGCGCCAGCAGATACGACAGGGGGCGAGAGACCCAGTACTTC. The V and J genes are TRBV5-1 and TRBJ2-5; 10 positions match TRBD1. Trimming cost V 5 bases and J 4 bases; bases outside gene matches: 5. The CDR3 length is 14 residues. Looked up from germline, CDR1 is SGHRS and CDR2 is YFSETQ. Full variable domain (rest looked up from reference TRBV5-1 and TRBJ2-5): KAGVTQTPRYLIKTRGQQVTLSCSPISGHRSVSWYQQTPGQGLQFLFEYFSETQRNKGNFPGRFSGRQFSNSRSEMNVSTLELGDSALYLCASRYDRGRETQYFGPGTRLLVL.